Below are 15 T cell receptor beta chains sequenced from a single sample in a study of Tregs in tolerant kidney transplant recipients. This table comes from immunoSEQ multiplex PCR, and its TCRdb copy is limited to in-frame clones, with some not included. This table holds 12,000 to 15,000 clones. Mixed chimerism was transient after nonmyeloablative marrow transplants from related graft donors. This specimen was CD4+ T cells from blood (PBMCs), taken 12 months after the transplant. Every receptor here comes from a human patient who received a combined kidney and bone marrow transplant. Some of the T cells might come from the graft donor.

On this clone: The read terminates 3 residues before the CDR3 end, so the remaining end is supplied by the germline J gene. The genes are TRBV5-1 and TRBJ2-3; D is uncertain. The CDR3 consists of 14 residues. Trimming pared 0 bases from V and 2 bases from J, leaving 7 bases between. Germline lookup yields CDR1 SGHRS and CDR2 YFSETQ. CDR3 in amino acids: CASSLVQVTDTQYF. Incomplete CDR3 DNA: TGCGCCAGCAGCTTGGTCCAGGTCACAGATACG.

CDR3 bases read: TGCGCCAGCAGCATAAGACAGGGTAGCGGCGAG. It yields the protein CASSIRQGSGE. The whole CDR3 region reads CASSIRQGSGEQYF. The chain joins TRBV5-1 to TRBJ2-7, with D possibly matching TRBD1 (7 bases). The read ends 3 residues early relative to the CDR3; the germline J gene fills the gap. CDR1 and CDR2 from the germline V gene are SGHRS and YFSETQ. The CDR3 runs 14 residues. Trimming removed 4 bases at V and 6 bases at J, with 17 bases between.

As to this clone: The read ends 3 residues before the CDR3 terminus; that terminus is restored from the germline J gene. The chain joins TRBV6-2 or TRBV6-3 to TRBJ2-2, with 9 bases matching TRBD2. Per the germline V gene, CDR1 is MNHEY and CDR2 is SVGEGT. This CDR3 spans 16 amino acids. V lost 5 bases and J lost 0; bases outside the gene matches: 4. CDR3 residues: CASSRLAEANTGELFF. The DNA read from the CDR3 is TGTGCCAGCAGTCGACTAGCGGAAGCGAACACCGGGGAG.

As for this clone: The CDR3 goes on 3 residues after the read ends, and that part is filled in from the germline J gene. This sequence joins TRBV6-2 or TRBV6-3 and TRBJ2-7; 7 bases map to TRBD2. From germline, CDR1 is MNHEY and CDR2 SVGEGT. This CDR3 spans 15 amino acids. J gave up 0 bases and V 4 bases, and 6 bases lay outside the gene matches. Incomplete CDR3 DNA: TGTGCCAGCAGTTTCAACCCTAGCGGCTCCTACGAG. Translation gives CASSFNPSGSYE. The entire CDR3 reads CASSFNPSGSYEQYF.

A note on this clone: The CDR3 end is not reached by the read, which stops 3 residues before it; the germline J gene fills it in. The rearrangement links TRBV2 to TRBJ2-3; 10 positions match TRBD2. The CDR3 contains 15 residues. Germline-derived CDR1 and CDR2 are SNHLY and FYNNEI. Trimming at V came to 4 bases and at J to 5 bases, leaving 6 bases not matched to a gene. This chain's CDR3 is CASSVRAGGKDTQYF. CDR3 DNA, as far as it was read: TGTGCCAGCAGTGTTCGAGCGGGAGGGAAAGATACG.

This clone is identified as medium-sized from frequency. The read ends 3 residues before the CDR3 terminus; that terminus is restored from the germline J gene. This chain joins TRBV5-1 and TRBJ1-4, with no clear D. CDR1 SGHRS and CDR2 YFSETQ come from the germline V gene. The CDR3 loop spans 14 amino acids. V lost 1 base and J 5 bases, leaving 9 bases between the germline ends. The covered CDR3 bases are TGCGCCAGCAGCTTGCAAACTTCGAATGAAAAA. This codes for CASSLQTSNEK. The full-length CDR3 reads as CASSLQTSNEKLFF.

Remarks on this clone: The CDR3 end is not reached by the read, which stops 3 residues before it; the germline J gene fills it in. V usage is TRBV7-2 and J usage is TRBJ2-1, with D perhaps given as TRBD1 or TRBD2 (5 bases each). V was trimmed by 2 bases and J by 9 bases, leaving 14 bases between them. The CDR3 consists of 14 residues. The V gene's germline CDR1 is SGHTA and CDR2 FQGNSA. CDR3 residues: CASSLMGPGSEQFF. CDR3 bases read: TGTGCCAGCAGCTTAATGGGTCCAGGGAGTGAG.

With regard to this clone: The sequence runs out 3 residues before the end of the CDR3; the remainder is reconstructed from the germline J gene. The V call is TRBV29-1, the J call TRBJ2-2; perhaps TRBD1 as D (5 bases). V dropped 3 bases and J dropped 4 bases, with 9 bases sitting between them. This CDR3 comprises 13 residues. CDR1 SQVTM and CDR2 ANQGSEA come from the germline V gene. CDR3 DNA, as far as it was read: TGCAGCGTTGATACAGGTCTCACCGGGGAG. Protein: CSVDTGLTGE. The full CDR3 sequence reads CSVDTGLTGELFF.

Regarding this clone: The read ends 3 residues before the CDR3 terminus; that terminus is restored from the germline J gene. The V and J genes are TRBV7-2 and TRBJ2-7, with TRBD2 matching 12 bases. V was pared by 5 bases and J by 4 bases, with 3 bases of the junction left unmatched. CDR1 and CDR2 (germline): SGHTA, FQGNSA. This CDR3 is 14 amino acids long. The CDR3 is CASSQTSGRYEQYF. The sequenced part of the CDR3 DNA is TGTGCCAGCAGCCAAACTAGCGGGAGGTACGAG.

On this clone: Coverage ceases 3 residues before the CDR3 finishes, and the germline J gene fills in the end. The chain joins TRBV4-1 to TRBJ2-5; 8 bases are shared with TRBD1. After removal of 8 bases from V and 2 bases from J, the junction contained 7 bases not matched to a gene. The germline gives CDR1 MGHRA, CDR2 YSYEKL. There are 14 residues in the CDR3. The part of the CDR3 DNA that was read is TGCGCCAGCCGTAGACAGGGGACTCAAGAGACC. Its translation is CASRRQGTQET. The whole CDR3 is CASRRQGTQETQYF.

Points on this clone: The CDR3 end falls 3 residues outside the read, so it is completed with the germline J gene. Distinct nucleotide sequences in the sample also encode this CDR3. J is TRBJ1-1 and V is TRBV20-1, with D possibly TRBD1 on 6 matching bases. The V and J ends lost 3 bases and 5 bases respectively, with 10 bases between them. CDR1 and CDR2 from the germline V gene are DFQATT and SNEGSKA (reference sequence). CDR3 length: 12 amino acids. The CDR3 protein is CSASRGRTEAFF. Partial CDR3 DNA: TGCAGTGCTAGCAGGGGACGGACTGAA.

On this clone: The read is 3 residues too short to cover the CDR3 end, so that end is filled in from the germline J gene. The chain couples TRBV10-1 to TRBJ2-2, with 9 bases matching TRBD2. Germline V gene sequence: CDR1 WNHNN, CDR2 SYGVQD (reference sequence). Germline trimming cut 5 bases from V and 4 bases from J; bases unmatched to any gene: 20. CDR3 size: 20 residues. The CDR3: CASSKTGLGLAGRTTGELFF. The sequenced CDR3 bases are TGCGCCAGCAGTAAGACAGGTCTGGGGCTAGCGGGAAGGACCACCGGGGAG.

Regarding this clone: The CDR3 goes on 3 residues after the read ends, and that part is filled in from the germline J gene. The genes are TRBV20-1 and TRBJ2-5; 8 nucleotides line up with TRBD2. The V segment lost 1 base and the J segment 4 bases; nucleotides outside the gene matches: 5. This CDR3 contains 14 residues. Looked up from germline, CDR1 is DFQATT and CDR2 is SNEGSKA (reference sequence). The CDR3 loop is CSARGNSGTETQYF. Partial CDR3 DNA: TGCAGTGCTAGAGGCAATAGCGGGACAGAGACC.

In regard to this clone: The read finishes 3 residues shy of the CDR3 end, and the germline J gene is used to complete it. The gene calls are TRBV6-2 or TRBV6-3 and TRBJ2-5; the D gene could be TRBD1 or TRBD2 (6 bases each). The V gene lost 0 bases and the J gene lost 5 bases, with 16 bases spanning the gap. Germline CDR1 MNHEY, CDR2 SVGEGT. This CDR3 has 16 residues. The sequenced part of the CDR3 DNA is TGTGCCAGCAGTTACTCCCAGACCCAGGGGAGGGAGACC. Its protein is CASSYSQTQGRET. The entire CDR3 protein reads CASSYSQTQGRETQYF.

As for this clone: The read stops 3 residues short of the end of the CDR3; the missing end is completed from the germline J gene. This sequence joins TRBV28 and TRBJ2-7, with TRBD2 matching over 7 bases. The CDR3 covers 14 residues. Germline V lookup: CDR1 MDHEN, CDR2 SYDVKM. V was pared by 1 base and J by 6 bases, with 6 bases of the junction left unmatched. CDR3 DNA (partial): TGTGCCAGCAGTTTATTGCGGGAGCACGGCGAG. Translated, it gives CASSLLREHGE. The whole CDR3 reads CASSLLREHGEQYF.